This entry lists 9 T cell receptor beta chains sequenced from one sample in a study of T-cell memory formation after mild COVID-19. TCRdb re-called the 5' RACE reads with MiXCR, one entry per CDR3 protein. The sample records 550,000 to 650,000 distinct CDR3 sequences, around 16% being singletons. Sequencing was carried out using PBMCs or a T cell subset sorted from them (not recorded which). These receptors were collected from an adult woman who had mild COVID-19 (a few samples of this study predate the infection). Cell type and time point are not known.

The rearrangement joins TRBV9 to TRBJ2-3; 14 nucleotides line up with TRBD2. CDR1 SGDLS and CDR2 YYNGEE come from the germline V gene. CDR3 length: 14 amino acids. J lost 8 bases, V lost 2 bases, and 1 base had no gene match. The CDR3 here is CASSVGLAGVTQYF. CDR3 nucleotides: TGTGCCAGCAGCGTGGGACTAGCGGGAGTTACGCAGTATTTT.

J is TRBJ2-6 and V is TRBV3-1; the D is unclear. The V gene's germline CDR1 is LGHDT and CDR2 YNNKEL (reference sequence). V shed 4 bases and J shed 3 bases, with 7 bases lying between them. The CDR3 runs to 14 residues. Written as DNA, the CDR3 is TGTGCCAGCAGCCCCCTACATGGGGCCAACGTCCTGACTTTC. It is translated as CASSPLHGANVLTF.

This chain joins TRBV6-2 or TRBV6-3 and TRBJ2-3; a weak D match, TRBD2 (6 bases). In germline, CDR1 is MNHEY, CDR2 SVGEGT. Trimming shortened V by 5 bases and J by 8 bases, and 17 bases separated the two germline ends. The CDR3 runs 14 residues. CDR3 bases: TGTGCCAGCAGTCAAGGGACTCTTGGGGGTACGCAGTATTTT. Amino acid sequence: CASSQGTLGGTQYF.

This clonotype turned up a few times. DNA of the CDR3: TGCAGCGTTTTAGGGTATTGGGTCAATCAGCCCCAGCATTTT. This encodes CSVLGYWVNQPQHF. V is TRBV29-1 and J is TRBJ1-5; no reliable D call. The germline V gene encodes CDR1 SQVTM and CDR2 ANQGSEA. V lost 5 bases and J 3 bases, leaving 14 bases between the germline ends. The CDR3 contains 14 residues. The full variable domain, completed using reference TRBV29-1 and TRBJ1-5, is SAVISQKPSRDICQRGTSLTIQCQVDSQVTMMFWYRQQPGQSLTLIATANQGSEATYESGFVIDKFPISRPNLTFSTLTVSNMSPEDSSIYLCSVLGYWVNQPQHFGDGTRLSIL.

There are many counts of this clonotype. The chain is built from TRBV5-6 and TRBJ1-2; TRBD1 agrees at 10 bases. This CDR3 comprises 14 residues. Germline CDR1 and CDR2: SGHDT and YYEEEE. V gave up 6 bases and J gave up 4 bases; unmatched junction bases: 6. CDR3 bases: TGTGCCAGCACCAGACAGGGGGCCTTCTATGGCTACACCTTC. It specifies CASTRQGAFYGYTF. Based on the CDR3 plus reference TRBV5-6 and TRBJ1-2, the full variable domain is DAGVTQSPTHLIKTRGQQVTLRCSPKSGHDTVSWYQQALGQGPQFIFQYYEEEERQRGNFPDRFSGHQFPNYSSELNVNALLLGDSALYLCASTRQGAFYGYTFGSGTRLTVV.

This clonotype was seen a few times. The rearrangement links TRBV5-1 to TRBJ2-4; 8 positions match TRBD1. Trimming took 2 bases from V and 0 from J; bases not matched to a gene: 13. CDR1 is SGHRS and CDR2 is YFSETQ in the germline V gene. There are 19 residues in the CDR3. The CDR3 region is CASSLLTGEDWRAKNIQYF. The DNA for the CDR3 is TGCGCCAGCAGCTTATTGACAGGGGAGGATTGGAGAGCCAAAAACATTCAGTACTTC. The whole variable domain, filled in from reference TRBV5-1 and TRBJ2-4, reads KAGVTQTPRYLIKTRGQQVTLSCSPISGHRSVSWYQQTPGQGLQFLFEYFSETQRNKGNFPGRFSGRQFSNSRSEMNVSTLELGDSALYLCASSLLTGEDWRAKNIQYFGAGTRLSVL.

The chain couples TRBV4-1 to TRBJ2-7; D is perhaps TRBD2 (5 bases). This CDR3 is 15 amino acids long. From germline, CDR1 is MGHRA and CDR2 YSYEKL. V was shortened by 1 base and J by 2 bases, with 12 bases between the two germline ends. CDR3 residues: CASSQGVGSTYEQYF. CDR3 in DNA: TGCGCCAGCAGCCAAGGAGTAGGGAGCACCTACGAGCAGTACTTC.

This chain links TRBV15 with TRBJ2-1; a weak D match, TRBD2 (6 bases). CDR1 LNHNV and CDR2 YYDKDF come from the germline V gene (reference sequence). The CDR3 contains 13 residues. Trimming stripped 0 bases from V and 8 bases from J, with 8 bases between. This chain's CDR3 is CATSREPGDEQFF. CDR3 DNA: TGTGCCACCAGCAGAGAGCCGGGAGATGAGCAGTTCTTC.

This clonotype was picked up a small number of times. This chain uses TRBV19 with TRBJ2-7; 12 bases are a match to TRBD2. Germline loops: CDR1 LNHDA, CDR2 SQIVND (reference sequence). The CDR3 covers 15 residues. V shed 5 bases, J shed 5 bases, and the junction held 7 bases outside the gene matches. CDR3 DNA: TGTGCCAGTAGTCCACGACTAGCGGGAGCTGACGAGCAGTACTTC. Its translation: CASSPRLAGADEQYF.